What follows are 2 T cell receptor beta chains derived from one specimen sequenced in a study of T cell responses to AZD1222 COVID-19 vaccine. TCRdb's table, derived via immunoSEQ multiplex PCR, lists solely in-frame clones and lacks some. The repertoire includes fewer than 150,000 clones, approximately 90% of them detected once, and 3.1% sits in the top ten. Here the sequenced sample was peripheral blood, taken 28 days after the second AZD1222 dose. Receptor source: an adult who received the AZD1222 COVID-19 vaccine.

This chain joins TRBV6-5 and TRBJ2-7; D gene uncertain. The CDR3 covers 16 residues. In germline, CDR1 is MNHEY, CDR2 SVGAGI. V was pared by 0 bases and J by 0 bases, with 12 bases between. CDR3 residues: CASSYSAAVISYEQYF. For the CDR3, the DNA is TGTGCCAGCAGTTACTCGGCTGCAGTTATCTCCTACGAGCAGTACTTC.

V and J are TRBV5-6 and TRBJ1-2; possible D gene TRBD1, 5 bases. Germline V gene data show CDR1 as SGHDT and CDR2 as YYEEEE. Deletions cut 6 bases from V and 6 bases from J, with 18 bases between. The CDR3 extends over 14 amino acids. CDR3 nucleotides: TGTGCCAGCACGCGGCAGGGTGGCGTCGATGGCTACACCTTC. Its protein product is CASTRQGGVDGYTF.